The rows below give T cell receptor beta chains drawn from one sample of a study of blood T cell repertoires in COVID-19. The data were produced by immunoSEQ multiplex PCR, yet TCRdb's version contains in-frame clones alone and is incomplete. The data show under 250,000 clones, roughly 91% seen once. Sequencing was performed on PBMCs or T cells enriched from blood (not recorded which). The receptors shown here come from a woman under 40 with acute COVID-19. CDR3s include the opening cysteine and the closing phenylalanine or tryptophan. The D gene is left open where the match is weak. A row's size may be missing; if present it is once, few, many or a size class.

abundance,j_gene,v_gene,d_gene,CDR3aa,CDR3nt
NA,TRBJ1-2,TRBV3-1/TRBV3-2,NA,CASSQGARDWYGYTF,TGTGCCAGCAGCCAAGGTGCTCGGGATTGGTATGGCTACACCTTC
NA,TRBJ1-4,TRBV7-9,TRBD1,CASRPLLQGGVEKLFF,TGTGCCAGCCGGCCCCTCTTACAGGGGGGAGTAGAAAAACTGTTTTTT
NA,TRBJ2-5,TRBV28,TRBD1,CASHPDREQETQYF,TGTGCCAGCCACCCTGACAGGGAGCAAGAGACCCAGTACTTC
NA,TRBJ2-7,TRBV7-2,NA,CASSLAPGAYEQYF,TGTGCCAGCAGCTTAGCGCCAGGGGCTTACGAGCAGTACTTC
NA,TRBJ1-4,TRBV3-1/TRBV3-2,TRBD1,CASSLKSGTGVEKLFF,TGTGCCAGCAGCCTGAAATCCGGGACAGGGGTTGAAAAACTGTTTTTT
NA,TRBJ1-2,TRBV3-1/TRBV3-2,NA,CASSQERANYGYTF,TGTGCCAGCAGCCAAGAGAGGGCCAACTATGGCTACACCTTC
NA,TRBJ1-2,TRBV5-4,TRBD1,CASSFGQGNYGYTF,TGTGCCAGCAGCTTCGGACAGGGAAACTATGGCTACACCTTC
NA,TRBJ2-1,TRBV5-1,NA,CASSLAGRQRRVDEQFF,TGCGCCAGCAGCTTGGCCGGCCGACAGCGGAGGGTCGATGAGCAGTTCTTC
NA,TRBJ2-1,TRBV9,NA,CASSPRWGEYGDEQFF,TGTGCCAGCAGCCCCCGATGGGGGGAATACGGCGATGAGCAGTTCTTC
once,TRBJ1-1,TRBV11-2,TRBD1,CASSLYRGRAAFF,TGTGCCAGCAGCTTATACAGGGGGCGGGCGGCTTTCTTT
NA,TRBJ1-1,TRBV27,NA,CASYRELNTEAFF,TGTGCCAGCTACAGAGAATTGAACACTGAAGCTTTCTTT
NA,TRBJ1-1,TRBV10-2,TRBD1,CASSEPDRGRWAFF,TGCGCCAGCAGTGAGCCCGACAGGGGGCGCTGGGCTTTCTTT
NA,TRBJ1-5,TRBV7-2,NA,CASSEPRQPQHF,TGTGCCAGCAGCGAGCCCCGTCAGCCCCAGCATTTT
NA,TRBJ2-1,TRBV19,TRBD1,CASSFSGTDNSYNEQFF,TGTGCCAGTAGTTTCTCGGGGACAGACAACTCCTACAATGAGCAGTTCTTC
once,TRBJ1-1,TRBV18,TRBD1,CASSRRDRGGTEAFF,TGTGCCAGCTCGCGACGCGACAGGGGCGGCACTGAAGCTTTCTTT
NA,TRBJ1-5,TRBV19,NA,CASSMGQISNQPQHF,TGTGCCAGTAGTATGGGGCAGATTAGCAATCAGCCCCAGCATTTT
NA,TRBJ2-5,TRBV7-2,NA,CASGLSGQETQYF,TGTGCCAGCGGACTCTCGGGGCAAGAGACCCAGTACTTC
NA,TRBJ1-6,TRBV19,NA,CASSIGDSGNSPLHF,TGTGCCAGTAGTATCGGTGACTCTGGTAATTCACCCCTCCACTTT
NA,TRBJ2-7,TRBV4-3,NA,CASSQEGSTYEQYF,TGCGCCAGCAGCCAAGAGGGCTCTACCTACGAGCAGTACTTC
NA,TRBJ2-1,TRBV20-1,TRBD1,CSASPGGINEQFF,TGCAGTGCTAGTCCAGGGGGCATCAATGAGCAGTTCTTC
NA,TRBJ1-5,TRBV6-5,NA,CASSYSSFSDQPQHF,TGTGCCAGCAGTTACTCGAGTTTTTCGGATCAGCCCCAGCATTTT
NA,TRBJ1-2,TRBV4-1,TRBD1,CASSQRPRDRWEGLYGYTF,TGCGCCAGCAGCCAAAGGCCCCGGGACAGGTGGGAAGGGCTCTATGGCTACACCTTC
once,TRBJ2-1,TRBV19,TRBD2,CASSIVAGGPLSYNEQFF,TGTGCCAGTAGTATAGTGGCGGGGGGGCCTTTATCCTACAATGAGCAGTTCTTC
once,TRBJ1-5,TRBV28,NA,CASRGYRSGQPQHF,TGTGCCAGCAGGGGATACAGGTCGGGTCAGCCCCAGCATTTT
NA,TRBJ2-4,TRBV5-6,NA,CASSPGQGRFIQYF,TGTGCCAGCAGCCCTGGGCAGGGCCGGTTCATTCAGTACTTC
NA,TRBJ2-2,TRBV24-1,TRBD1,CATSDLRQGAGELFF,TGTGCCACCAGTGATTTGAGACAGGGGGCCGGGGAGCTGTTTTTT
once,TRBJ2-2,TRBV9,NA,CASSEWGASNTGELFF,TGTGCCAGCAGCGAGTGGGGCGCCTCGAACACCGGGGAGCTGTTTTTT
NA,TRBJ1-1,TRBV10-2,TRBD1,CASKGTGSGGTEAFF,TGCGCCAGCAAAGGGACAGGGAGCGGTGGGACTGAAGCTTTCTTT
NA,TRBJ1-3,TRBV30,NA,CAWSRYSGNTIYF,TGTGCCTGGAGTCGGTACTCTGGAAACACCATATATTTT
NA,TRBJ2-7,TRBV27,TRBD1,CASSLAGQGPGEQYF,TGTGCCAGCAGTTTAGCGGGACAGGGGCCGGGCGAGCAGTACTTC
NA,TRBJ2-7,TRBV5-4,NA,CASSLGRVSEQYF,TGTGCCAGCAGTCTGGGCAGGGTCTCCGAGCAGTACTTC
NA,TRBJ1-2,TRBV20-1,NA,CSASPRQESNYGYTF,TGCAGTGCTAGTCCACGACAGGAGTCTAACTATGGCTACACCTTC
NA,TRBJ1-4,TRBV30,NA,CAWTVGGLNRYNEKLFF,TGTGCCTGGACGGTTGGTGGACTAAACCGATATAATGAAAAACTGTTTTTT
once,TRBJ2-7,TRBV4-1,TRBD1,CASSRRQGSGEQYF,TGCGCCAGCAGCCGAAGACAGGGATCGGGCGAGCAGTACTTC
NA,TRBJ2-5,TRBV2,TRBD2,CASSQRETSGGGTQYF,TGTGCCAGCAGTCAAAGGGAGACTAGCGGGGGCGGGACCCAGTACTTC
NA,TRBJ1-1,TRBV27,NA,CASRSIRGENTEAFF,TGTGCCAGCAGATCCATACGGGGTGAGAACACTGAAGCTTTCTTT
NA,TRBJ2-5,TRBV21-1,NA,CASSKGAGRETQYF,TGTGCCAGCAGCAAAGGCGCCGGGAGGGAGACCCAGTACTTC
once,TRBJ1-6,TRBV10-2,NA,CASSESKGGQILHF,TGCGCCAGCAGTGAGTCGAAAGGAGGGCAGATCCTCCACTTT
NA,TRBJ1-2,TRBV27,NA,CATSQGYGYTF,TGTGCCACTTCCCAGGGCTATGGCTACACCTTC
NA,TRBJ2-7,TRBV9,TRBD1,CASSVGTGNYEQYF,TGTGCCAGCAGCGTAGGGACAGGAAATTACGAGCAGTACTTC